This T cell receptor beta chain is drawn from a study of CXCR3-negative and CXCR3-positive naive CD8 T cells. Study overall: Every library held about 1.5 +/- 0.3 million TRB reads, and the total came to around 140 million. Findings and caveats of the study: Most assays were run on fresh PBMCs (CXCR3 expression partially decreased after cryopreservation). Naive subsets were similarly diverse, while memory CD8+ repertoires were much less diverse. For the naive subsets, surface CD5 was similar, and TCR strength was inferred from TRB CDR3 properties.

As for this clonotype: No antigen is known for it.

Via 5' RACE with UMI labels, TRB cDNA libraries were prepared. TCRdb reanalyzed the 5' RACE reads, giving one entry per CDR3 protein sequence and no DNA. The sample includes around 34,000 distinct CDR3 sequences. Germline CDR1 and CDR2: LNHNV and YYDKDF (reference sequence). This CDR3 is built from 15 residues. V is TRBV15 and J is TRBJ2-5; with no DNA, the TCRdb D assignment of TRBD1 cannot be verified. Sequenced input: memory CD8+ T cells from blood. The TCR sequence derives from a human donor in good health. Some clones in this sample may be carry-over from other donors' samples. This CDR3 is CATSSGGGAQETQYF.